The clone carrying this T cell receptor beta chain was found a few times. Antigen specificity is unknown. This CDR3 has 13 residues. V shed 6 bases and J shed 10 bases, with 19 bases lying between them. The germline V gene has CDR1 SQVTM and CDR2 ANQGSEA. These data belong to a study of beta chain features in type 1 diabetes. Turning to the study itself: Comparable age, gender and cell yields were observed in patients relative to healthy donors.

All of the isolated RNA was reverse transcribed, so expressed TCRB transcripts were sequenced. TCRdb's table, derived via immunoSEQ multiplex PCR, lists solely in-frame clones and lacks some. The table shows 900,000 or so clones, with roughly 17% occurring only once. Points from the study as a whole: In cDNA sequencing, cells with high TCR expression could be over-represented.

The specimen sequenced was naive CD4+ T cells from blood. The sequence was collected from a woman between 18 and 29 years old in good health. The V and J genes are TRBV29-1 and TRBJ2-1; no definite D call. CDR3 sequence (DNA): TGCAGCGTAGGTCTGGCGGCCCGGGTCGAGCAGTTCTTC. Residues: CSVGLAARVEQFF.